The 13 T cell receptor beta chains in this list originate from one sample, sequenced in a study of glioma-infiltrating T cells. TCR alpha and beta CDR3 regions were amplified from RNA using iRepertoire nested multiplex PCR. TCRdb re-analysed the multiplex PCR reads in MiXCR, keeping a single row per CDR3 protein. The sample has about 93,000 distinct CDR3 sequences, roughly 40% seen once; the top ten hold around two fifths. The sequenced sample consisted of glioma tissue, nonneoplastic brain tissue, or PBMCs (not recorded which). All receptors derive from a human donor with low-grade glioma or glioblastoma, undergoing nonglioma brain surgery, or in good health (not recorded which).

Ten or more counts support this clonotype. The chain has TRBV6-2 or TRBV6-3 and TRBJ1-1; 9 positions match TRBD1. Trimming at V came to 2 bases and at J to 10 bases, leaving 5 bases not matched to a gene. Germline CDR1 and CDR2: MNHEY and SVGEGT. This CDR3 has 13 amino acids. The CDR3: CASSYPDRGSAFF. DNA of the CDR3: TGTGCCAGCAGTTACCCGGACAGGGGTTCAGCTTTCTTT.

This clonotype came up many times. This chain joins TRBV4-1 and TRBJ2-7; D ambiguous. Looked up from germline, CDR1 is MGHRA and CDR2 is YSYEKL. Trimming removed 2 bases from V and 4 bases from J, with 12 bases in between. This CDR3 region has 14 residues. CDR3 loop: CASSQRLGPYEQYF. CDR3 in DNA: TGCGCCAGCAGCCAAAGATTAGGTCCTTACGAGCAGTACTTC.

V usage is TRBV6-5 and J usage is TRBJ2-2; possibly TRBD2 for D (6 bases). V shed 2 bases and J shed 5 bases, with 12 bases lying between them. This CDR3 is 15 amino acids long. Germline V lookup: CDR1 MNHEY, CDR2 SVGAGI. The CDR3 DNA reads TGTGCCAGCAGTTACGCGCAGGGAGGAACCGGGGAGCTGTTTTTT. Protein: CASSYAQGGTGELFF.

This chain links TRBV20-1 with TRBJ2-7; perhaps D is TRBD1 or TRBD2 (5 bases each). This CDR3 has 13 amino acids. Trimming removed 6 bases at V and 6 bases at J, with 18 bases between. Germline lookup yields CDR1 DFQATT and CDR2 SNEGSKA (reference sequence). For the CDR3, the DNA is TGCAGTGCCAACCGGGACGTCTCCGGCGAGCAGTACTTC. This sequence encodes CSANRDVSGEQYF.

Comment on this clonotype: Possible read error: a much larger clone is one base away. CDR3 protein: CASSLAAYYNEQFF. CDR3 nucleotide sequence: TGCGCCAGCAGCTTGGCGGCGTACTACAATGAGCAGTTCTTC. This chain connects TRBV5-1 to TRBJ2-1; D is uncertain. CDR1 and CDR2 from the germline V gene are SGHRS and YFSETQ. CDR3 size: 14 residues. V was pared by 0 bases and J by 3 bases, with 7 bases between.

This clonotype was observed many times. The J gene is TRBJ1-2, the V gene TRBV28; 7 bases line up with TRBD1. Germline-derived CDR1 and CDR2 are MDHEN and SYDVKM. The ends lost 6 bases at V and 5 bases at J; junction bases unmatched: 9. CDR3 size: 14 residues. CDR3 sequence: CASRGQRELYGYTF. CDR3 nucleotides: TGTGCCAGCAGGGGACAGCGAGAACTATATGGCTACACCTTC.

Regarding this clonotype: Here the CDR3 omits its conserved ending phenylalanine or tryptophan, so a read error is the likely source. The limits of the CDR3 on the DNA are not certain, so only TCRdb's listed CDR3 is given. The chain is built from TRBV3-1 and TRBJ2-7; no DNA check was done on the table's D call, TRBD2. From germline, CDR1 is LGHDT and CDR2 YNNKEL (reference sequence). The CDR3 numbers 16 amino acids, ends counted. The CDR3 is CASSQRIGTSGTEQYL.

This clonotype was detected ten times or more. The genes are TRBV28 and TRBJ2-7; TRBD1 might be the D (5 bases). Trimming shortened V by 6 bases and J by 2 bases, and 14 bases separated the two germline ends. The CDR3 loop spans 14 amino acids. Germline V gene sequence: CDR1 MDHEN, CDR2 SYDVKM. CDR3 residues: CASRRQGTTYEQYF. Here the CDR3 DNA reads TGTGCCAGCAGACGCCAGGGTACTACCTACGAGCAGTACTTC.

This clonotype was counted ten times or more. This sequence joins TRBV19 and TRBJ1-4, with D possibly matching TRBD1 (6 bases). From germline, CDR1 is LNHDA and CDR2 SQIVND (reference sequence). This CDR3 comprises 15 residues. V was shortened by 4 bases and J by 0 bases, with 9 bases between the two germline ends. This chain's CDR3 is CASSTRTATNEKLFF. The CDR3 DNA reads as TGTGCCAGTAGTACCCGGACAGCAACTAATGAAAAACTGTTTTTT.

Comments on this clonotype: Compared with germline, one end of the junction differs, possibly owing to a read error. The chain has TRBV10-3 and TRBJ1-5, with no clear D. The germline gives CDR1 ENHRY, CDR2 SYGVKD. The CDR3 sequence is 15 residues long. CDR3 nucleotides: TGTGCCCTCAGTGCTGCTTTTGGAATCCATCAGCCCCCGCCTTTT. Amino acids: CALSAAFGIHQPPPF.

The sample holds many counts of this clonotype. The chain is built from TRBV27 and TRBJ2-7, with 10 bases matching TRBD1. Germline-derived CDR1 and CDR2 are MNHEY and SMNVEV (reference sequence). The J segment lost 1 base and the V segment lost 5 bases, leaving 5 bases of the junction unmatched. The CDR3 consists of 15 residues. CDR3 sequence reads: CASSGGQGRSYEQYF. The DNA of the CDR3 is TGTGCCAGCAGTGGGGGACAGGGGCGATCCTACGAGCAGTACTTC.

This clonotype showed up many times. The V and J genes are TRBV20-1 and TRBJ1-5, with D tentatively TRBD1 (6 bases). This CDR3 contains 16 residues. Deletions cut 0 bases from V and 1 base from J, with 13 bases between. Germline CDR1 is DFQATT and CDR2 is SNEGSKA (reference sequence). The CDR3 loop is CSARDFSRGSNQPQHF. DNA for the CDR3: TGCAGTGCTAGAGATTTTTCCAGGGGAAGCAATCAGCCCCAGCATTTT.

There are many counts of this clonotype. The chain joins TRBV27 to TRBJ1-1; a weak D match, TRBD1 (5 bases). Between the trimmed V and J ends, which lost 4 bases and 0 bases, there was a span of 18 bases. This CDR3 contains 17 residues. Germline CDR1 and CDR2: MNHEY and SMNVEV (reference sequence). The chain's CDR3 is CASSSWQGGRLNTEAFF. The DNA for the CDR3 is TGTGCCAGCAGTTCTTGGCAGGGAGGCCGTCTGAACACTGAAGCTTTCTTT.